This T cell receptor beta chain was captured by sequencing in a study of T cells in Graves' hyperthyroidism and ophthalmopathy. TCR beta CDR3 regions were amplified from RNA. A set of HTBI primers served as the primers for a first-round RT-PCR of the TCR CDR3. TCRdb itself ran the multiplex PCR reads through MiXCR, one entry per CDR3 protein. The data hold 40,000 to 55,000 distinct CDR3 sequences, with around 48% observed a single time. Trimming took off 7 bases at V and 1 base at J, with 11 bases between the two ends. This CDR3 comprises 12 residues. Germline V gene lookup returns CDR1 DFQATT and CDR2 SNEGSKA (reference sequence). Concerning this clonotype: Its cognate antigen is unknown.

General study findings and limits: Blood also showed most of the thyroid clonotypes that were expanded above 0.001.

The sequenced sample consisted of peripheral blood or thyroid tissue (not recorded which). V gene TRBV20-1 combines with J gene TRBJ2-7; the D gene is possibly TRBD1 (7 bases). This receptor was obtained from a woman between 50 and 59 years old with Graves' hyperthyroidism. The CDR3 is CSVAGGSYEQYF. The CDR3 DNA is TGCAGTGTCGCAGGGGGGTCCTACGAGCAGTACTTC.